This entry is about one T cell receptor beta chain. Libraries were prepared by immunoSEQ multiplex PCR; TCRdb keeps only in-frame clonotypes and omits some of them. The sample lists about 190,000 clones; over 85% were seen once. This sample was included in a study of control samples from healthy donors and cancer patients. Trimming pared 6 bases from V and 1 base from J, leaving 18 bases between. The CDR3 consists of 17 residues. Germline assignment: CDR1 KGHSH and CDR2 LQKENI. This receptor was obtained from a man aged 18 to 30 in good health. The sequenced sample consisted of blood. The chain carries TRBV18 and TRBJ2-2, with D maybe TRBD1 (5 bases). The CDR3 spells CASSPLVGQGNTGELFF. The CDR3, as DNA: TGTGCCAGCTCCCCCCTCGTAGGGCAGGGGAACACCGGGGAGCTGTTTTTT.